This T cell receptor beta chain was recorded in a study of vaccination and CD4 T cells after COVID-19. Treatment given: approximately nine-day PBMC culture with coronavirus spike peptide pools or control peptides (ViraFEST assay). ViraFEST sequenced TCRs after peptide-pool expansion of antigen-specific T cells. IL-2 (about 9.3 IU/ml) and peptide pools (around 9.7 ug/ml) were added to cultures of two million PBMCs per well. In this sample, this clonotype turned up a few times. The antigen remains undetermined. At the Johns Hopkins FTIC core, DNA taken from cultured CD4+ T cells was sequenced by way of the Oncomine TCR Beta short-read assay. TCRdb fed the PCR reads into MiXCR, producing one record per CDR3 protein. Among some 15,000 distinct CDR3 sequences listed, 57% were seen once. In germline, CDR1 is SEHNR, CDR2 FQNEAQ (reference sequence). V lost 3 bases and J 1 base, leaving 14 bases between the germline ends. The length of the CDR3 is 16 residues.

Study-level results: Only after vaccination were a median approximately 85% of convalescents' reactive clones seen.

This rearrangement joins TRBV7-9 to TRBJ2-3; D is perhaps TRBD1 (5 bases). The sample taken for sequencing was CD4+ T cells from blood, cultured in vitro. The TCR originated in a human donor who had recovered from COVID-19. CDR3: CASSFIGRVGTDTQYF. The CDR3 nucleotides read TGTGCCAGCAGCTTTATCGGCAGGGTAGGCACAGATACGCAGTATTTT. Full variable domain (missing parts from reference TRBV7-9 and TRBJ2-3): DTGVSQNPRHKITKRGQNVTFRCDPISEHNRLYWYRQTLGQGPEFLTYFQNEAQLEKSRLLSDRFSAERPKGSFSTLEIQRTEQGDSAMYLCASSFIGRVGTDTQYFGPGTRLTVL.